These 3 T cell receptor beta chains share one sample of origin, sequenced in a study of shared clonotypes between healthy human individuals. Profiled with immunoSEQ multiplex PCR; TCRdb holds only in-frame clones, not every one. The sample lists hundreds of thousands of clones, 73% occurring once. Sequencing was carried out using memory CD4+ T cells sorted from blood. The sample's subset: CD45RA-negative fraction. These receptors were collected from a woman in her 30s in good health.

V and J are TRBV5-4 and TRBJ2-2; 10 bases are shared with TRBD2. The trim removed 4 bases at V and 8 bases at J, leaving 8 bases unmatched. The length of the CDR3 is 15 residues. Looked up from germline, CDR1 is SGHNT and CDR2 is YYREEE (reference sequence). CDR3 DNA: TGTGCCAGCAGCCCGGGACTAGCGAACTCGGGGGAGCTGTTTTTT. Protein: CASSPGLANSGELFF.

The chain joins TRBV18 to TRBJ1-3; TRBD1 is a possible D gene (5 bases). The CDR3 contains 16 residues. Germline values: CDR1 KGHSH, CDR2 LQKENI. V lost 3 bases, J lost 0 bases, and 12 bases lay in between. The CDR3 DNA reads TGTGCCAGCTCACCCCCGACAGCGTTCTCTGGAAACACCATATATTTT. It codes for CASSPPTAFSGNTIYF.

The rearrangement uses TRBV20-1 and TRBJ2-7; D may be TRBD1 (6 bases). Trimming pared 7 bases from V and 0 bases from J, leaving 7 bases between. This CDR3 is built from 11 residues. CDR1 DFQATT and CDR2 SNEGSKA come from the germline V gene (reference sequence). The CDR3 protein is CSGGHSYEQYF. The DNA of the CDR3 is TGCAGTGGGGGGCACTCCTACGAGCAGTACTTC.